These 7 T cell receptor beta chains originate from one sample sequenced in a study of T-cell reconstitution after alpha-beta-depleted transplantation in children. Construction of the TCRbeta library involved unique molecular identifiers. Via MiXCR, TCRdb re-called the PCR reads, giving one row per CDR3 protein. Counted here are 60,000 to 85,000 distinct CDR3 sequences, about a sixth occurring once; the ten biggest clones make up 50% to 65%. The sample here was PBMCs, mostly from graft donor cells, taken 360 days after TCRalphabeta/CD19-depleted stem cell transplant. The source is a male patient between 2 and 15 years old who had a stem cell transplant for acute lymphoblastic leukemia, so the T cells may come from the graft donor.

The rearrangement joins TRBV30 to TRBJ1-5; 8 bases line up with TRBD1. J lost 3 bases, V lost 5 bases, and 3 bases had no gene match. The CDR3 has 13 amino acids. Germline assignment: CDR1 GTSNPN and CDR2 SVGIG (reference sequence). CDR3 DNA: TGTGCCTGGGGACAGGGCCCCAATCAGCCCCAGCATTTT. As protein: CAWGQGPNQPQHF.

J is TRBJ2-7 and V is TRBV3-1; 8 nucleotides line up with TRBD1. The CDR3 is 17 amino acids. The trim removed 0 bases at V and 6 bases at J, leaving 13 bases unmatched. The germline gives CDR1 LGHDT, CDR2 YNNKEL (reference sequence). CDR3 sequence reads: CASSQEVGWARGPEQYF. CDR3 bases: TGTGCCAGCAGCCAAGAGGTAGGGTGGGCCAGGGGGCCCGAGCAGTACTTC.

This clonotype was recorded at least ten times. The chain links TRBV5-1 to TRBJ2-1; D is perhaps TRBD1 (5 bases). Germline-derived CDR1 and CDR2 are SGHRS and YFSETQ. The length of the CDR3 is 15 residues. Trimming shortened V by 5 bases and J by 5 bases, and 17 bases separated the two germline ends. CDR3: CASRETATLNNEQFF. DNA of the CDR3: TGCGCCAGCAGGGAGACAGCTACCCTGAACAATGAGCAGTTCTTC.

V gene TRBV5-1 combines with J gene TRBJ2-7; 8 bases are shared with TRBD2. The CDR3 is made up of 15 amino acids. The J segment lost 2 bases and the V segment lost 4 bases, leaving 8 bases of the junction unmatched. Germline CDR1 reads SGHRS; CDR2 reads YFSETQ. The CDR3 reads CASSETGLATYEQYF. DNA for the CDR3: TGCGCCAGCAGCGAGACAGGACTAGCAACCTACGAGCAGTACTTC. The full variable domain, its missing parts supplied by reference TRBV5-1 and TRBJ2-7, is KAGVTQTPRYLIKTRGQQVTLSCSPISGHRSVSWYQQTPGQGLQFLFEYFSETQRNKGNFPGRFSGRQFSNSRSEMNVSTLELGDSALYLCASSETGLATYEQYFGPGTRLTVT.

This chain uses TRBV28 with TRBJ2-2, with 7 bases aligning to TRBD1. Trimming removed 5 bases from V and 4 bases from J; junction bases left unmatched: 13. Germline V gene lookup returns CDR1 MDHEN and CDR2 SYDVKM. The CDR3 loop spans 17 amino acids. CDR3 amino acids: CASSRTGLVLRTGELFF. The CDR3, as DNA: TGTGCCAGCAGTCGGACAGGTCTGGTTCTTCGCACCGGGGAGCTGTTTTTT.

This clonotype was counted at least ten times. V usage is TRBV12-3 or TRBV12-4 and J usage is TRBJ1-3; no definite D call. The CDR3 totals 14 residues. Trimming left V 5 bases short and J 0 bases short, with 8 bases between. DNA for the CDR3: TGTGCCAGCAGTCTCCGGTCCTCTGGAAACACCATATATTTT. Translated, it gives CASSLRSSGNTIYF.

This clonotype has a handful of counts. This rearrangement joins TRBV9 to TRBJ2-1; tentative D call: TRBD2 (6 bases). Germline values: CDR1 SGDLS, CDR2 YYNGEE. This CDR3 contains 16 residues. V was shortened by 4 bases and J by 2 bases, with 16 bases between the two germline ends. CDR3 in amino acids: CASSKTRPQTYNEQFF. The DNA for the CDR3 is TGTGCCAGCAGCAAGACTAGACCTCAAACCTACAATGAGCAGTTCTTC.